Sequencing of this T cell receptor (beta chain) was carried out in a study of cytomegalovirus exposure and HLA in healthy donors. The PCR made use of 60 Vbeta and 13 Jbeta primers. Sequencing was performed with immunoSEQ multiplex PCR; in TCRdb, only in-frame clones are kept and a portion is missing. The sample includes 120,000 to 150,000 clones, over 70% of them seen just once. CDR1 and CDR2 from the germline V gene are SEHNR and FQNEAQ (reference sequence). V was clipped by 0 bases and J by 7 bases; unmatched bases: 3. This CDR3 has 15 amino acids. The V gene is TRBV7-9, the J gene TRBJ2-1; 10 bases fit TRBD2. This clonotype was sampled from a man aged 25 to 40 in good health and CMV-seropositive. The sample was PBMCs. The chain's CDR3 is CASSLAAGGLNEQFF. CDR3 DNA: TGTGCCAGCAGCTTAGCAGCGGGAGGGTTGAATGAGCAGTTCTTC.